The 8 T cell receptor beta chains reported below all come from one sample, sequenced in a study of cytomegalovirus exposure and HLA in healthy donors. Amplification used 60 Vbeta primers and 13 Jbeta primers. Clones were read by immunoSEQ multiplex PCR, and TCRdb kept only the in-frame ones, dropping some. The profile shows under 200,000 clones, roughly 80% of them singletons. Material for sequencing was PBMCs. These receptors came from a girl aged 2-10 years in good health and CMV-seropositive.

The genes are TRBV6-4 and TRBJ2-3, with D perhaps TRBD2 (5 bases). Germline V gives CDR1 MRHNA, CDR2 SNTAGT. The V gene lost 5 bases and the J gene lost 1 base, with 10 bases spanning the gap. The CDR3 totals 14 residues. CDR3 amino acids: CASSRGLGTDTQYF. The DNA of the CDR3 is TGTGCCAGCAGTAGAGGGCTGGGCACAGATACGCAGTATTTT.

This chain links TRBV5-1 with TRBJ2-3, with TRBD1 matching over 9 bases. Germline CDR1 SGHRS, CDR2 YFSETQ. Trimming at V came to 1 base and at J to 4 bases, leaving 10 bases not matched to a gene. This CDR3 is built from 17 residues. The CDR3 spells CASSLWTRDRVSDTQYF. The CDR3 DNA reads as TGCGCCAGCAGCTTGTGGACCCGGGACAGGGTTTCAGATACGCAGTATTTT.

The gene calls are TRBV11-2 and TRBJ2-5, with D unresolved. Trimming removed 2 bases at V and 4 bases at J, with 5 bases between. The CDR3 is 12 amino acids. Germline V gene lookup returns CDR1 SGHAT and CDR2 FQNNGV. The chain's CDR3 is CASSLLRETQYF. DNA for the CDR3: TGTGCCAGCAGCTTACTTCGAGAGACCCAGTACTTC.

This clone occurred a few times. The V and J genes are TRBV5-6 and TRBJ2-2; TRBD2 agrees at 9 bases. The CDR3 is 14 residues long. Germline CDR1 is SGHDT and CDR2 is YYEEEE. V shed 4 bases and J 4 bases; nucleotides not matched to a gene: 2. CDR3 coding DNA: TGTGCCAGCAGCCTAGCGGGAATCACCGGGGAGCTGTTTTTT. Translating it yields CASSLAGITGELFF.

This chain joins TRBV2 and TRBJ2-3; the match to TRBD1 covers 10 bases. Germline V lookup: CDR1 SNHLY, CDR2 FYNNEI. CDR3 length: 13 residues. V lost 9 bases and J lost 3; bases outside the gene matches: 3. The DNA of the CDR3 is TGTGCCAGGAGGACAGGGGGGACAGATACGCAGTATTTT. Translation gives CARRTGGTDTQYF.

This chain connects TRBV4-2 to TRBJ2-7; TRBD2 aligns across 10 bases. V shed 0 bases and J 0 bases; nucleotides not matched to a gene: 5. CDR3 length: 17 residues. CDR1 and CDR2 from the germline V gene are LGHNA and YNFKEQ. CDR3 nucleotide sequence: TGTGCCAGCAGCCAAGATACCCTAGCGGGAGACTCCTACGAGCAGTACTTC. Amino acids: CASSQDTLAGDSYEQYF.

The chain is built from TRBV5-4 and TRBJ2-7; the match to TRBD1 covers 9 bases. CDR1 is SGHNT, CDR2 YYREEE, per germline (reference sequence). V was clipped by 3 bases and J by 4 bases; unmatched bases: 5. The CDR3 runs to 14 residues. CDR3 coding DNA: TGTGCCAGCAGCTCCGGGACAGGGCTGTACGAGCAGTACTTC. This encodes CASSSGTGLYEQYF.

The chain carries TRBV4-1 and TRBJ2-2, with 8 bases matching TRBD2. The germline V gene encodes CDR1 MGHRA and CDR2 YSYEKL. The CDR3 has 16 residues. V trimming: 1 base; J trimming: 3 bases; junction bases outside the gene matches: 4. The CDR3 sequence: CASSQGSGSYTGELFF. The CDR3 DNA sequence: TGCGCCAGCAGCCAAGGGAGCGGGAGCTACACCGGGGAGCTGTTTTTT.